The rows below give T cell receptor beta chains drawn from one sample of a study of beta chain features in type 1 diabetes. TCRdb's copy holds only in-frame clones and misses some; the assay was immunoSEQ multiplex PCR. The sample yields 40,000 to 45,000 clones, around 52% seen once. The specimen was Tregs from blood. Receptors originate from a young woman in good health. The CDR3 runs from the conserved cysteine through the conserved F or W. The D gene is left open where the match is weak. Expanded clones are given a class, and other clones once, few, many or no size at all.

V	J	D	size	CDR3	DNA
TRBV5-5	TRBJ2-7	-	-	CASSLGVLAYEQYF	TGTGCCAGCAGCTTAGGGGTCTTGGCCTACGAGCAGTACTTC
TRBV19	TRBJ2-2	TRBD1	few	CASNPRGRGLLRELFF	TGTGCCAGTAACCCCAGGGGGCGCGGGTTGCTCCGGGAGCTGTTTTTT
TRBV7-2	TRBJ2-1	TRBD2	-	CASRRLARGINNEQFF	TGTGCCAGCAGAAGACTAGCGAGAGGGATAAACAATGAGCAGTTCTTC
TRBV6-1	TRBJ2-7	-	-	CASSESLGASYEQYF	TGTGCCAGCAGTGAAAGTTTGGGGGCTTCCTACGAGCAGTACTTC
TRBV7-8	TRBJ2-7	TRBD1	-	CASSLAPGTANYEQYF	TGTGCCAGCAGCTTAGCCCCCGGGACAGCGAACTACGAGCAGTACTTC
TRBV7-2	TRBJ1-2	-	-	CASSLPNRVGYTF	TGTGCCAGCAGCCTACCGAACAGGGTAGGCTACACCTTC
TRBV5-6	TRBJ1-4	-	-	CASTLTGSYGEKLFF	TGTGCCAGTACCCTCACAGGGAGTTATGGTGAAAAACTGTTTTTT
TRBV5-1	TRBJ2-2	TRBD2	-	CASSMPSGRANTGELFF	TGCGCCAGCAGCATGCCTAGCGGGAGGGCGAACACCGGGGAGCTGTTTTTT
TRBV18	TRBJ2-7	TRBD2	-	CASSPTGFSGRAYEQYF	TGTGCCAGCTCACCGACAGGGTTTAGCGGGAGGGCCTACGAGCAGTACTTC
TRBV18	TRBJ2-6	TRBD1	medium-sized	CASLGTGTSGANVLTF	TGTGCCAGCCTCGGGACAGGAACCTCTGGGGCCAACGTCCTGACTTTC
TRBV5-6	TRBJ2-7	-	few	CASSPRQSSYEQYF	TGTGCCAGCAGCCCACGACAGTCCTCCTACGAGCAGTACTTC
TRBV6-1	TRBJ1-1	-	-	CASSPLGAGTEAFF	TGTGCCAGCAGCCCCTTGGGGGCAGGGACTGAAGCTTTCTTT
TRBV4-3	TRBJ2-7	-	-	CASSPRGEVEQYF	TGCGCCAGCAGCCCCCGGGGAGAAGTAGAGCAGTACTTC
TRBV7-3	TRBJ1-5	TRBD1	-	CASSPRDRGRGGQPQHF	TGTGCCAGCAGCCCCCGGGACAGGGGGCGAGGTGGTCAGCCCCAGCATTTT
TRBV11-3	TRBJ1-1	-	-	CASSFNRDTEAFF	TGTGCCAGCAGCTTCAACAGGGATACTGAAGCCTTCTTT
TRBV10-3	TRBJ2-7	TRBD2	-	CAISARQLAGTAPYEQYF	TGTGCCATCAGCGCCCGGCAACTAGCGGGAACCGCGCCCTACGAGCAGTACTTC
TRBV11-2	TRBJ2-7	-	-	CASSFQGFTDYEQYF	TGTGCCAGCAGCTTTCAGGGCTTCACCGACTACGAGCAGTACTTC
TRBV20-1	TRBJ1-1	-	-	CSARGGFGAFF	TGCAGTGCCCGAGGGGGATTCGGAGCTTTCTTT
TRBV28	TRBJ1-5	-	-	CASSSRLRNQPQHF	TGTGCCAGCAGTTCGCGTCTACGGAATCAGCCCCAGCATTTT
TRBV27	TRBJ2-1	TRBD1	-	CASSATAGTGYNEQFF	TGTGCCAGCAGTGCTACCGCCGGGACAGGGTACAATGAGCAGTTCTTC
TRBV6-6	TRBJ2-5	-	few	CASSYSGQGAETQYF	TGTGCCAGCAGTTACTCGGGCCAGGGTGCGGAGACCCAGTACTTC
TRBV5-1	TRBJ2-7	-	-	CASSPQTSTSEQYF	TGCGCCAGCAGCCCCCAGACTAGTACGAGCGAGCAGTACTTC